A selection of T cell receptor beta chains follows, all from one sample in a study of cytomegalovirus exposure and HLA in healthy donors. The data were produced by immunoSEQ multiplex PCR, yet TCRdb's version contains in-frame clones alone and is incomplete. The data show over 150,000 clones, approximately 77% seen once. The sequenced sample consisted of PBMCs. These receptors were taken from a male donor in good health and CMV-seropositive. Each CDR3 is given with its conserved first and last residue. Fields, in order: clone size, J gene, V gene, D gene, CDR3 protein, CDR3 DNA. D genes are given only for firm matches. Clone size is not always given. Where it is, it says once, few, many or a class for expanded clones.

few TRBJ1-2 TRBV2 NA CASSAFLGVSTF TGTGCCAGCAGTGCGTTTCTCGGAGTGAGCACCTTC
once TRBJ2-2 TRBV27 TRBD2 CASSPGVAGVTNTGELFF TGTGCCAGCAGTCCCGGGGTAGCGGGGGTCACGAACACCGGGGAGCTGTTTTTT
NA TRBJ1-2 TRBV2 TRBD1 CATSTGEGYTF TGTGCCACCTCGACAGGGGAGGGCTACACCTTC
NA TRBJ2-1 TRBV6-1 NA CASSEGTGPYNEQFF TGTGCCAGCAGTGAAGGTACAGGTCCCTACAATGAGCAGTTCTTC
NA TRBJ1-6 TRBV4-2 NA CASSQDRPERYSPLHF TGTGCCAGCAGCCAAGATAGGCCGGAGCGCTATTCACCCCTCCACTTT
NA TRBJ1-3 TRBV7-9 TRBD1 CASSLWDSRNTIYF TGTGCCAGCAGCCTATGGGACAGCCGAAACACCATATATTTT
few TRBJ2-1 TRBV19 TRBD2 CASSQLTGGNNEQFF TGTGCCAGTAGTCAGTTGACGGGGGGGAATAATGAGCAGTTCTTC
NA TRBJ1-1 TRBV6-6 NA CASSYSRGALTEAFF TGTGCCAGCAGTTACTCTCGGGGGGCACTCACTGAAGCTTTCTTT
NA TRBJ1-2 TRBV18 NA CASSPGPGHGYTF TGTGCCAGCTCACCGGGGCCTGGCCATGGCTACACCTTC
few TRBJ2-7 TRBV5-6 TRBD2 CASSLGAGGRYEQYF TGTGCCAGCAGCTTAGGAGCGGGGGGGCGATACGAGCAGTACTTC
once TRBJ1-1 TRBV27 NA CASSLGTRNTEAFF TGTGCCAGCAGCTTAGGGACTCGGAACACTGAAGCTTTCTTT
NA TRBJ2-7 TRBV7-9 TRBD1 CASSSHRGPHEQYF TGTGCCAGCAGCTCCCACAGGGGGCCCCACGAGCAGTACTTC